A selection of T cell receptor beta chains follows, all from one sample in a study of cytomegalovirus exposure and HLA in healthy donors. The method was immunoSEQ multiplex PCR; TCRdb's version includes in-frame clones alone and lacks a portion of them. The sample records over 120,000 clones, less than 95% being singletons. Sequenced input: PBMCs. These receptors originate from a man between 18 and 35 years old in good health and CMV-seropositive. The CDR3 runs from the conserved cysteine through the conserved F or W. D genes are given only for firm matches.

CDR3nt: TGTGCCAGCAGCTTTCAGGGAATCAATAATTCACCCCTCCACTTT
CDR3aa: CASSFQGINNSPLHF
j_gene: TRBJ1-6
d_gene: .
v_gene: TRBV5-6

CDR3nt: TGTGCCAGCAGTCGGGGACTAGCGGGAGGACCGGGGCAGTACTTC
CDR3aa: CASSRGLAGGPGQYF
j_gene: TRBJ2-7
d_gene: TRBD2
v_gene: TRBV6-5

CDR3nt: TGTGCCAGCAGCCTACAGGGATCCGGGAACACTGAAGCTTTCTTT
CDR3aa: CASSLQGSGNTEAFF
j_gene: TRBJ1-1
d_gene: .
v_gene: TRBV2

CDR3nt: TGTGCCAGTAGTGGGGACACGGATAGCAATCAGCCCCAGCATTTT
CDR3aa: CASSGDTDSNQPQHF
j_gene: TRBJ1-5
d_gene: .
v_gene: TRBV19

CDR3nt: TGTGCCAGCAGCTTATTCACTAGCGGGAGTGAGACCCAGTACTTC
CDR3aa: CASSLFTSGSETQYF
j_gene: TRBJ2-5
d_gene: TRBD2
v_gene: TRBV7-9

CDR3nt: TGTGCCAGCACCGCATTTCTGAGCTACAATGAGCAGTTCTTC
CDR3aa: CASTAFLSYNEQFF
j_gene: TRBJ2-1
d_gene: .
v_gene: TRBV2

CDR3nt: TGTGCCTGGAGTGTAGCCAGGGTCGGGTATGGCTACACCTTC
CDR3aa: CAWSVARVGYGYTF
j_gene: TRBJ1-2
d_gene: .
v_gene: TRBV30

CDR3nt: TGTGCCAGCAGCTTAAGGACTAGCGGTTACAATGAGCAGTTCTTC
CDR3aa: CASSLRTSGYNEQFF
j_gene: TRBJ2-1
d_gene: TRBD2
v_gene: TRBV7-2

CDR3nt: TGTGCCAGCAGCTTATGGGGAGGGGGCACTGAAGCTTTCTTT
CDR3aa: CASSLWGGGTEAFF
j_gene: TRBJ1-1
d_gene: .
v_gene: TRBV13

CDR3nt: TGTGCCAGCAGCCCTCGAGGGTACAGCCGGAACACCGGGGAGCTGTTTTTT
CDR3aa: CASSPRGYSRNTGELFF
j_gene: TRBJ2-2
d_gene: .
v_gene: TRBV7-9